Given below is one T cell receptor beta chain in context. Donors showed nominal health when sampled, although they likely had unrecorded immune exposures. This sample was taken from a study of cytomegalovirus exposure and HLA in healthy donors. PCR amplification relied on 60 Vbeta primers (plus 13 Jbeta primers). Data came from immunoSEQ multiplex PCR; TCRdb stores just in-frame clones and leaves some out. Of around 120,000 clones in the sample, 60% to 70% were seen once. Material for sequencing was PBMCs. This sequence was found in a man aged 25 to 45 in good health and CMV-seropositive.

CDR3 coding DNA: TGTGCCAGCAGCAAGGGACAGAACTATAATTCACCCCTCCACTTT. This encodes CASSKGQNYNSPLHF. The gene calls are TRBV5-6 and TRBJ1-6; 7 nucleotides line up with TRBD1. After removal of 4 bases from V and 3 bases from J, the junction contained 4 bases not matched to a gene. CDR1 and CDR2 (germline): SGHDT, YYEEEE. The CDR3 runs to 15 residues.